This note documents a single T cell receptor beta chain sequence. The antigen remains unidentified. Assay runs were performed at deep level. The assay was immunoSEQ multiplex PCR, and TCRdb's table has in-frame clones only and misses some. This table holds around 2,000,000 clones, 93% found once. Naive CD8 cells lacked CD45RO, underwent positive selection for CCR7 and left out terminally differentiated effector memory CD45RA+ cells. This sample is drawn from a study of shared clonotypes between healthy human individuals. Study-wide points: Incompleteness in sorted-subset sequencing, despite large depth, was shown by rarefaction.

The sequenced sample was naive CD8+ T cells from PBMCs. The sequence was collected from a young man in good health. Some clones in this sample may be carry-over from other donors' samples.

The CDR3 reads CASSLDWTGRLGDQPQHF. The CDR3 DNA follows: TGTGCCAGCAGCTTAGACTGGACAGGGCGATTGGGCGACCAGCCCCAGCATTTT. The genes are TRBV7-8 and TRBJ1-5; 8 nucleotides align to TRBD1. The CDR3 extends over 18 amino acids. V dropped 1 base and J dropped 7; count of bases not matched to a gene: 15. Germline V gives CDR1 SGHVS, CDR2 FQNEAQ.